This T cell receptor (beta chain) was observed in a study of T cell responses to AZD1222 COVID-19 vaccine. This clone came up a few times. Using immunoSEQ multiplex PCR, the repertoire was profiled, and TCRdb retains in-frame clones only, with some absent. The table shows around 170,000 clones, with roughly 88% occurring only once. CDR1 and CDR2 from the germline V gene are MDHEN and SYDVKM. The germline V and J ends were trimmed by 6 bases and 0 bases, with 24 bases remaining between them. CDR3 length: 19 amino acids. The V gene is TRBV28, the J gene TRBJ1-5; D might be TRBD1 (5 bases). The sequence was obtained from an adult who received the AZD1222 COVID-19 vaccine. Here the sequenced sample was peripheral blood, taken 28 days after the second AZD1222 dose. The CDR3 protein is CASSRAGAPPPYSNQPQHF. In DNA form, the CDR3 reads TGTGCCAGCAGCCGCGCCGGGGCCCCGCCGCCTTATAGCAATCAGCCCCAGCATTTT.